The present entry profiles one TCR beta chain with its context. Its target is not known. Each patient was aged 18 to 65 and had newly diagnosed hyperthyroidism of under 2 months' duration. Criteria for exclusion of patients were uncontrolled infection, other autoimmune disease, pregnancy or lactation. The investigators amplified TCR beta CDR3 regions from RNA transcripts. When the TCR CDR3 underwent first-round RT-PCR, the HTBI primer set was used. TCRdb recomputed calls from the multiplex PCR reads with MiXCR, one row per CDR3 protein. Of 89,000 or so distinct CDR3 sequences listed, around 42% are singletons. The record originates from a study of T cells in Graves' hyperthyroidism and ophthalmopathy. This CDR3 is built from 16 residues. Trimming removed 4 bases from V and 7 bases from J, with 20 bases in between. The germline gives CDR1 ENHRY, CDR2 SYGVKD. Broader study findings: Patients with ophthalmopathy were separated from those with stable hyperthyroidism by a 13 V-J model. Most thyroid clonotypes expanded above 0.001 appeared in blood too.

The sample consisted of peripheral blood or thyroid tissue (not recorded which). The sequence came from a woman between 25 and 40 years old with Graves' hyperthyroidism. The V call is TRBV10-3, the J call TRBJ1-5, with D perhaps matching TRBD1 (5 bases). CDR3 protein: CAISAGRAGRAQPQHF. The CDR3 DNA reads TGTGCCATCAGTGCGGGGCGGGCAGGGAGAGCGCAGCCCCAGCATTTT.